Presented here are 9 T cell receptor beta chains from one specimen sequenced in a study of shared clonotypes between healthy human individuals. TCRdb's table, derived via immunoSEQ multiplex PCR, lists solely in-frame clones and lacks some. This table holds just over 2,000,000 clones, 95% found once. Sequenced sample: naive CD4+ T cells sorted from blood. Described subset: CD45RA+ positively selected. These receptors came from a man younger than 35 in good health.

A remark on this clone: With a much larger clone just one base away, this may be a read error. The V and J genes are TRBV6-1 and TRBJ2-1, with TRBD2 identical over 9 bases. The junction had 0 bases not matched to a gene; V was cut back by 5 bases and J by 4 bases. CDR1 MNHNS and CDR2 SASEGT come from the germline V gene. The CDR3 spans 13 residues. The CDR3 sequence: CASSLAGYNEQFF. For the CDR3, the DNA is TGTGCCAGCAGTCTAGCGGGGTACAATGAGCAGTTCTTC.

The chain is built from TRBV7-9 and TRBJ1-5; 7 positions agree with TRBD1. This CDR3 has 13 amino acids. With 5 bases clipped from V and 5 bases from J, the junction kept 3 bases outside the gene matches. Germline assignment: CDR1 SEHNR and CDR2 FQNEAQ (reference sequence). The chain's CDR3 is CASSHQGDQPQHF. CDR3 in DNA: TGTGCCAGCAGCCACCAGGGGGATCAGCCCCAGCATTTT.

This chain joins TRBV10-1 and TRBJ2-7; tentatively, D is TRBD2 (5 bases). Germline values: CDR1 WNHNN, CDR2 SYGVQD (reference sequence). Trimming removed 2 bases at V and 9 bases at J, with 8 bases between. CDR3 length: 11 residues. The CDR3: CASSERGMQYF. The CDR3 DNA follows: TGCGCCAGCAGTGAGCGGGGAATGCAGTACTTC.

The rearrangement uses TRBV5-4 and TRBJ2-2; 9 bases align to TRBD2. Germline assignment: CDR1 SGHNT and CDR2 YYREEE (reference sequence). V lost 6 bases and J lost 5; bases outside the gene matches: 8. This CDR3 contains 15 residues. CDR3 bases: TGTGCCAGCACCTACAGCGGGAGGCAAACCGGGGAGCTGTTTTTT. It encodes CASTYSGRQTGELFF.

This clone was detected once. The CDR3: CASSLEAGAYEQYF. CDR3 bases: TGTGCCAGCAGTTTAGAGGCGGGGGCCTACGAGCAGTACTTC. The chain has TRBV27 and TRBJ2-7; 7 bases match TRBD2. Trimming cost V 2 bases and J 2 bases; bases outside gene matches: 3. The CDR3 extends over 14 amino acids. Germline lookup yields CDR1 MNHEY and CDR2 SMNVEV (reference sequence).

J is TRBJ2-7 and V is TRBV2, with D possibly called TRBD1 or TRBD2 (5 bases each). Trimming stripped 6 bases from V and 4 bases from J, with 19 bases between. Germline V gene data show CDR1 as SNHLY and CDR2 as FYNNEI. The CDR3 extends over 15 amino acids. The chain's CDR3 is CASRTGPSGGYEQYF. The CDR3 DNA is TGTGCCAGCAGAACGGGACCTTCGGGTGGTTACGAGCAGTACTTC.

The rearrangement joins TRBV10-3 to TRBJ1-1; no clear D gene. This CDR3 is 12 amino acids long. Germline assignment: CDR1 ENHRY and CDR2 SYGVKD. Deletions cut 3 bases from V and 8 bases from J, with 10 bases between. The CDR3 loop reads CAISERTGEAFF. CDR3 DNA: TGTGCCATCAGTGAACGGACGGGGGAAGCTTTCTTT.

The V gene is TRBV10-2, the J gene TRBJ2-5, with 12 positions matching TRBD2. CDR3 length: 15 residues. J was trimmed by 0 bases and V by 6 bases; bases with no gene match: 2. Germline-derived CDR1 and CDR2 are WSHSY and SAAADI. The CDR3 reads CASRGTSGYQETQYF. The CDR3 DNA reads as TGCGCCAGCAGGGGGACTAGCGGGTACCAAGAGACCCAGTACTTC.

This rearrangement joins TRBV5-6 to TRBJ1-1; 11 bases are shared with TRBD1. J was trimmed by 6 bases and V by 3 bases; bases with no gene match: 10. This CDR3 is 16 amino acids long. CDR1 SGHDT and CDR2 YYEEEE come from the germline V gene. CDR3 region: CASSSGTGGKFSEAFF. The CDR3, as DNA: TGTGCCAGCAGCTCCGGGACAGGGGGAAAGTTTTCTGAAGCTTTCTTT.